The entry below gives a single TCR beta chain sequence along with its context. This sample was taken from a study of blood T cell repertoires in COVID-19. About the study: Material from acute and convalescent COVID-19 was sourced from the United States, Italy and Spain. PBMCs, B-cell-depleted T cells, or T cells provided the cDNA or gDNA that made up the material.

Clones were sequenced by immunoSEQ multiplex PCR, and TCRdb holds only the in-frame ones, with some missing. This sample has some 280,000 clones, with approximately 91% found just once. This CDR3 has 12 residues. Germline V gene lookup returns CDR1 MNHEY and CDR2 SMNVEV (reference sequence). Deletions cut 5 bases from V and 6 bases from J, with 7 bases between. Sequencing was done on a sample of peripheral blood. This chain uses TRBV27 with TRBJ2-2, with unresolved D. This clonotype was obtained from a woman aged 60 to 75 with acute or convalescent COVID-19. CDR3 bases: TGTGCCAGCAGTCGGTTGTCCGGGGAGCTGTTTTTT. Residues: CASSRLSGELFF.